This TCR beta chain was captured in a study of cytomegalovirus exposure and HLA in healthy donors. Findings of the study overall: A later analysis found most CMV-associated TCR beta chains apparently HLA-restricted. The authors later linked a missense DCLRE1C variant to TCR beta V- and J-gene trimming. Later examination showed HLA-associated TCR beta chains had greater clonal expansion than equally common others.

Concerning this clone: Its antigen remains unknown.

The PCR contained 60 Vbeta and 13 Jbeta primers. Generated by immunoSEQ multiplex PCR, the TCRdb table keeps only in-frame clones and is missing some. This table has approximately 150,000 clones, under 80% appearing once. Trimming took off 7 bases at V and 0 bases at J, with 12 bases between the two ends. The CDR3 runs 14 residues. The germline V gene encodes CDR1 SGHRS and CDR2 YFSETQ. The source of this sequence is a woman aged 45 to 65 in good health and CMV-seropositive. Source material: PBMCs. J is TRBJ2-3 and V is TRBV5-1; possibly TRBD2 for D (5 bases). The CDR3 protein is CASSLSGSTDTQYF. CDR3 bases: TGCGCCAGCTCTCTGTCGGGGAGCACAGATACGCAGTATTTT.